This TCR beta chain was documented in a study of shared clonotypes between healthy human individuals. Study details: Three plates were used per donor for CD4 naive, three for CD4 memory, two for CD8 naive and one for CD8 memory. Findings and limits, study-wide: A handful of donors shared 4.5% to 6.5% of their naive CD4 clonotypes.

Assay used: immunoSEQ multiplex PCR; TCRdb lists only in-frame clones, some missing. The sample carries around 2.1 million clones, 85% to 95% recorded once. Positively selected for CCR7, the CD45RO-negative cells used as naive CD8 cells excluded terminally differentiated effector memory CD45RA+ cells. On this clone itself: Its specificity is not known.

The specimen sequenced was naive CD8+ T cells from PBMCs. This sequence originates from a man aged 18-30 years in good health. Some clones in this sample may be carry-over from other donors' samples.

The CDR3 bases are TGTGCCTGGACTAGCGGGAGGGCCGAGTACGAGCAGTACTTC. This codes for CAWTSGRAEYEQYF. This rearrangement joins TRBV30 to TRBJ2-7; 12 bases are a match to TRBD2. The CDR3 is 14 amino acids. J lost 4 bases, V lost 4 bases, and 5 bases had no gene match. CDR1 is GTSNPN and CDR2 is SVGIG in the germline V gene (reference sequence).